The present TCR beta chain was sequenced within a study of cytomegalovirus exposure and HLA in healthy donors. Whole-study results and caveats: A few chains tied to CMV proved CMV antigen-specific in vitro. The study designated 150 or so TCR beta chains cytomegalovirus-associated. It emerged from a later analysis that several of the most significant clusters appeared to be linked to common viral pathogens. HLA alleles were associated with fewer than 20,000 TCR beta sequences in a later analysis at 0.05 false discovery rate.

Remarks on this clone: Its target is not known.

PCR was performed using 60 Vbeta and 13 Jbeta primers. Sequencing was performed with immunoSEQ multiplex PCR; in TCRdb, only in-frame clones are kept and a portion is missing. The sample includes about 180,000 clones, more than 75% of them seen just once. Germline CDR1 reads SGHVT; CDR2 reads SQSDAQ. The CDR3 length is 13 residues. V shed 11 bases and J shed 3 bases, with 11 bases lying between them. This sequence was found in a woman in her thirties in good health and CMV-seropositive. The material sequenced was PBMCs. The V gene is TRBV7-4, the J gene TRBJ1-6, with D perhaps TRBD1 (5 bases). CDR3 coding DNA: TGTGCCGGGGGGGATTTCTATAATTCACCCCTCCACTTT. This encodes CAGGDFYNSPLHF. The entire variable domain, with the rest obtained from reference TRBV7-4 and TRBJ1-6, is as follows: GAGVSQSPRYKVAKRGRDVALRCDSISGHVTLYWYRQTLGQGSEVLTYSQSDAQRDKSGRPSGRFSAERPERSVSTLKIQRTEQGDSAVYLCAGGDFYNSPLHFGNGTRLTVT.